The T cell receptor (beta chain) described here comes from a study of blood T cell repertoires in COVID-19. Across the study: There were acute and convalescent COVID-19 samples, and they came from the United States, Italy and Spain. T cells, B-cell-depleted T cells, or PBMCs provided the cDNA or gDNA that served as material.

The CDR3 sequence is 15 residues long. V lost 0 bases and J lost 5; bases outside the gene matches: 3. Germline V gene lookup returns CDR1 KGHSH and CDR2 LQKENI. Original handling: Estimates of nucleated cell counts were drawn from the amplification of reference gene primers. Clones were read by immunoSEQ multiplex PCR, and TCRdb kept only the in-frame ones, dropping some. That table gives V, J and clone size, and the DNA gave D and trimming. The data hold approximately 30,000 clones, with around 88% observed a single time. The clonotype comes from a human donor in a cohort sampled during active COVID-19. The gene calls are TRBV18 and TRBJ2-4; 8 positions agree with TRBD1. The sample comprised peripheral blood. CDR3: CASSPPGTGENIQYF. DNA of the CDR3: TGTGCCAGCTCACCACCGGGGACAGGAGAAAACATTCAGTACTTC.